The 23 T cell receptor beta chains below come from one sample, sequenced in a study of cytomegalovirus exposure and HLA in healthy donors. Researchers ran the PCR with 60 Vbeta and 13 Jbeta primers. The assay was immunoSEQ multiplex PCR, and TCRdb's table has in-frame clones only and misses some. The table has about 280,000 clones, around nine tenths seen once; the top ten hold about 2%. Specimen: PBMCs. These receptors came from a woman between 18 and 30 years old in good health and CMV-seronegative.

The rearrangement links TRBV5-1 to TRBJ1-6, with 7 bases matching TRBD1. Germline loops: CDR1 SGHRS, CDR2 YFSETQ. Unmatched junction bases numbered 4, after V lost 0 bases and J lost 4 bases. This CDR3 is 16 amino acids long. CDR3 region: CASSLAGQKYNSPLHF. The CDR3, as DNA: TGCGCCAGCAGCTTGGCGGGACAGAAATATAATTCACCCCTCCACTTT.

The rearrangement joins TRBV9 to TRBJ2-5; possibly TRBD2 for D (7 bases). Between the trimmed V and J ends, which lost 3 bases and 7 bases, there was a span of 19 bases. This CDR3 has 15 residues. Germline V CDR1 and CDR2: SGDLS, YYNGEE. This chain's CDR3 is CASSAPGGPKGTQYF. DNA for the CDR3: TGTGCCAGCAGCGCCCCGGGGGGCCCTAAAGGGACCCAGTACTTC.

The chain joins TRBV2 to TRBJ1-2, with a possible D match to TRBD1 (6 bases). Germline CDR1 SNHLY, CDR2 FYNNEI. V dropped 5 bases and J dropped 0 bases, with 10 bases sitting between them. This CDR3 contains 14 residues. The CDR3 region has the DNA TGTGCCAGCAGTCGGACAGTTACTAACTATGGCTACACCTTC. It codes for CASSRTVTNYGYTF. Looking up the rest from reference TRBV2 and TRBJ1-2 gives the full variable domain: EPEVTQTPSHQVTQMGQEVILRCVPISNHLYFYWYRQILGQKVEFLVSFYNNEISEKSEIFDDQFSVERPDGSNFTLKIRSTKLEDSAMYFCASSRTVTNYGYTFGSGTRLTVV.

This rearrangement joins TRBV6-1 to TRBJ2-7; tentatively, D is TRBD1 (5 bases). CDR1 is MNHNS and CDR2 is SASEGT in the germline V gene. The V and J ends lost 2 bases and 2 bases respectively, with 7 bases between them. CDR3 length: 13 amino acids. This chain's CDR3 is CASSELTAYEQYF. CDR3 nucleotides: TGTGCCAGCAGTGAATTGACAGCCTACGAGCAGTACTTC.

The CDR3 region is CASSPSGGSGNTIYF. In nucleotides, the CDR3 is TGTGCCAGTAGTCCCTCCGGGGGATCTGGAAACACCATATATTTT. The genes are TRBV19 and TRBJ1-3, with D possibly TRBD1 on 5 matching bases. The ends were cut back, 5 bases at V and 1 base at J, with 12 bases in the middle. CDR1 and CDR2 (germline): LNHDA, SQIVND (reference sequence). The CDR3 contains 15 residues.

This clone was detected once. The J gene is TRBJ2-7, the V gene TRBV7-9; TRBD2 is a possible D gene (7 bases). The V gene's germline CDR1 is SEHNR and CDR2 FQNEAQ (reference sequence). The CDR3 is 15 residues long. The V end lost 4 bases, the J end lost 0 bases, and 13 bases lay between the germline ends. The CDR3 loop reads CASSSGGGSSYEQYF. The CDR3 DNA is TGTGCCAGCAGCTCCGGGGGCGGGAGCTCCTACGAGCAGTACTTC.

A remark on this clone: One junction end disagrees with the germline gene, perhaps due to a read error. The rearrangement joins TRBV27 to TRBJ1-6; possibly TRBD1 for D (5 bases). The CDR3 has 17 residues. The germline CDR1 and CDR2 sequences are MNHEY and SMNVEV (reference sequence). The CDR3 region is CAGSLPQTGGAGSPLHF. CDR3 nucleotide sequence: TGTGCCGGCAGTTTGCCCCAAACGGGAGGGGCAGGTTCACCCCTCCACTTT.

The rearrangement joins TRBV29-1 to TRBJ1-2; 7 nucleotides match TRBD1. The CDR3 covers 15 residues. V lost 5 bases, J lost 6 bases, and 15 bases stayed unmatched. CDR1 SQVTM and CDR2 ANQGSEA come from the germline V gene. The CDR3: CSVLRSGQAYDGYTF. The CDR3 DNA reads TGCAGCGTTCTCAGGTCAGGACAGGCTTATGATGGCTACACCTTC.

This chain uses TRBV5-4 with TRBJ1-3; D may be TRBD1 (6 bases). V was trimmed by 2 bases and J by 8 bases, leaving 11 bases between them. The germline V gene encodes CDR1 SGHNT and CDR2 YYREEE (reference sequence). This CDR3 is built from 13 residues. CDR3 region: CASSFRGEDTIYF. In DNA, the CDR3 is TGTGCCAGCAGCTTCAGGGGCGAGGACACCATATATTTT.

The gene calls are TRBV7-9 and TRBJ2-7; maybe TRBD1 (8 bases). V was clipped by 5 bases and J by 1 base, with 15 bases between them. In germline, CDR1 is SEHNR, CDR2 FQNEAQ (reference sequence). CDR3 size: 15 residues. CDR3 DNA: TGTGCCAGCAGCAAGGACAGGGAGGGATCCTACGAGCAGTACTTC. Translating it yields CASSKDREGSYEQYF.

V usage is TRBV7-9 and J usage is TRBJ2-5, with 10 positions matching TRBD2. Per the germline V gene, CDR1 is SEHNR and CDR2 is FQNEAQ (reference sequence). The CDR3 sequence is 16 residues long. The V segment lost 0 bases and the J segment 6 bases; nucleotides outside the gene matches: 7. CDR3 residues: CASSLALGLAEKTQYF. The CDR3, as DNA: TGTGCCAGCAGCTTAGCGCTAGGACTAGCGGAGAAGACCCAGTACTTC.

This rearrangement joins TRBV5-5 to TRBJ1-2; D is ambiguous. This CDR3 is 13 amino acids long. Trimming removed 4 bases from V and 6 bases from J, with 13 bases in between. CDR1 is SGHKS and CDR2 is YYEKEE in the germline V gene (reference sequence). As DNA, the CDR3 is TGTGCCAGCAGCCTGCAGGCGAATGATGGCTACACCTTC. It specifies CASSLQANDGYTF.

The J gene is TRBJ2-3, the V gene TRBV28; D gene ambiguous. CDR3 length: 15 amino acids. Germline CDR1 reads MDHEN; CDR2 reads SYDVKM. V was pared by 1 base and J by 2 bases, with 10 bases between. The CDR3 spells CASSLFGRNTDTQYF. The CDR3 DNA sequence: TGTGCCAGCAGTTTATTTGGTAGAAACACAGATACGCAGTATTTT.

This clone has only a few counts. This chain joins TRBV5-4 and TRBJ2-5, with 8 bases matching TRBD1. Germline loops: CDR1 SGHNT, CDR2 YYREEE (reference sequence). The CDR3 contains 15 residues. V lost 4 bases to trimming and J lost 1 base; unmatched junction nucleotides: 6. The CDR3 DNA follows: TGTGCCAGCAGCAGGACAGGGTCCCCCCAAGAGACCCAGTACTTC. It yields the protein CASSRTGSPQETQYF.

The chain has TRBV7-6 and TRBJ2-5; D not resolved. The germline CDR1 and CDR2 sequences are SGHVS and FNYEAQ. Trimming pared 2 bases from V and 5 bases from J, leaving 6 bases between. The length of the CDR3 is 12 residues. The DNA of the CDR3 is TGTGCCAGCAGCTTACCTCGTGAGACCCAGTACTTC. As protein: CASSLPRETQYF.

V gene TRBV19 combines with J gene TRBJ2-1, with D unresolved. This CDR3 is built from 16 residues. CDR1 and CDR2 (germline): LNHDA, SQIVND (reference sequence). The V end was cut by 6 bases, the J end by 3 bases, with 18 bases between. In DNA, the CDR3 is TGTGCCAGTAGCCTCTTTTCTAGAGTGATCTACAATGAGCAGTTCTTC. This codes for CASSLFSRVIYNEQFF. Supplemented by reference TRBV19 and TRBJ2-1, the full variable domain reads DGGITQSPKYLFRKEGQNVTLSCEQNLNHDAMYWYRQDPGQGLRLIYYSQIVNDFQKGDIAEGYSVSREKKESFPLTVTSAQKNPTAFYLCASSLFSRVIYNEQFFGPGTRLTVL.

The V and J genes are TRBV10-3 and TRBJ2-1; D unresolved. The CDR3 runs to 15 residues. The ends were cut back, 4 bases at V and 0 bases at J, with 10 bases in the middle. In germline, CDR1 is ENHRY, CDR2 SYGVKD. The CDR3 region is CAISGTDRSYNEQFF. CDR3 in DNA: TGTGCCATCAGTGGCACAGACCGCTCCTACAATGAGCAGTTCTTC.

This clone was detected a few times. V is TRBV27 and J is TRBJ2-1, with 10 bases that match TRBD2. The germline CDR1 and CDR2 sequences are MNHEY and SMNVEV (reference sequence). V lost 4 bases, J lost 6 bases, and 12 bases stayed unmatched. This CDR3 spans 17 amino acids. The CDR3 region has the DNA TGTGCCAGCAGTTCCTTTAGCGGGGGGATAGGAACCAATGAGCAGTTCTTC. Its protein is CASSSFSGGIGTNEQFF.

This chain links TRBV5-8 with TRBJ2-7; D is possibly TRBD2 (7 bases). Germline CDR1 SGHTS, CDR2 YDEGEE. CDR3 length: 16 amino acids. Deletions cut 1 base from V and 7 bases from J, with 21 bases between. CDR3 sequence: CASSLLVRGAQKEQYF. CDR3 nucleotides: TGTGCCAGCAGCTTGTTGGTCCGGGGGGCGCAGAAAGAGCAGTACTTC.

The V and J genes are TRBV9 and TRBJ2-3; TRBD2 aligns across 8 bases. This CDR3 has 15 amino acids. CDR1 and CDR2 (germline): SGDLS, YYNGEE. V was pared by 3 bases and J by 2 bases, with 5 bases of the junction left unmatched. The CDR3 region has the DNA TGTGCCAGCAGCGGTAGCGGGGCGCCCACAGATACGCAGTATTTT. This translates into CASSGSGAPTDTQYF.

This CDR3 is CSIFGGEWTDTQYF. CDR3 bases: TGCAGCATTTTCGGGGGGGAGTGGACAGATACGCAGTATTTT. The chain couples TRBV29-1 to TRBJ2-3; 8 nucleotides match TRBD2. Germline V gene data show CDR1 as SQVTM and CDR2 as ANQGSEA. The CDR3 extends over 14 amino acids. V lost 8 bases, J lost 3 bases, and 10 bases stayed unmatched.

The V call is TRBV7-3, the J call TRBJ2-2; perhaps TRBD1 as D (6 bases). V was pared by 6 bases and J by 5 bases, with 10 bases between. CDR1 and CDR2 (germline): SGHTA, FQGTGA. The CDR3 runs 13 residues. CDR3 region: CASSSQGTGELFF. DNA for the CDR3: TGTGCCAGCAGTTCACAGGGAACCGGGGAGCTGTTTTTT.

V and J are TRBV2 and TRBJ1-2, with a tentative D call TRBD1 (6 bases). Germline CDR1 is SNHLY and CDR2 is FYNNEI. The CDR3 extends over 17 amino acids. V lost 7 bases to trimming and J lost 2 bases, with 23 bases between them. The CDR3 region has the DNA TGTGCCAGCACCTTCGCTCGGGGACAAGGGCAGAACTATGGCTACACCTTC. The encoded protein is CASTFARGQGQNYGYTF. Complete variable domain (other parts from reference TRBV2 and TRBJ1-2): EPEVTQTPSHQVTQMGQEVILRCVPISNHLYFYWYRQILGQKVEFLVSFYNNEISEKSEIFDDQFSVERPDGSNFTLKIRSTKLEDSAMYFCASTFARGQGQNYGYTFGSGTRLTVV.